This TCR beta chain appears in the sequencing data of a study of early T cells in non-severe SARS-CoV-2 infection. TCRdb re-derived calls from the 5' RACE reads in MiXCR, one entry per CDR3 protein. The table shows 70,000 or so distinct CDR3 sequences, with more than 9% occurring only once. CDR3 size: 13 residues. V gave up 0 bases and J gave up 4 bases, with 3 bases separating them. Germline CDR1 LNHDA, CDR2 SQIVND (reference sequence). Study results and limitations: Anti-spike CD8 responses were favored in VDJdb matching, and private and CD4 specificities were missed.

Points on this clonotype: The target antigen is unknown.

The sample comprised whole blood. The V call is TRBV19, the J call TRBJ2-2; no firm D call. This receptor was taken from an adult who was a healthcare worker with PCR-confirmed SARS-CoV-2 infection or an uninfected control (not recorded which). CDR3 DNA sequence: TGTGCCAGTAGTATAGAACCCACCGGGGAGCTGTTTTTT. It encodes CASSIEPTGELFF. Together with reference TRBV19 and TRBJ2-2, the CDR3 gives the full variable domain: DGGITQSPKYLFRKEGQNVTLSCEQNLNHDAMYWYRQDPGQGLRLIYYSQIVNDFQKGDIAEGYSVSREKKESFPLTVTSAQKNPTAFYLCASSIEPTGELFFGEGSRLTVL.